Presented here are 20 T cell receptor beta chains from one specimen sequenced in a study of blood T cell repertoires in COVID-19. This table comes from immunoSEQ multiplex PCR, and its TCRdb copy is limited to in-frame clones, with some not included. The sample records fewer than 500,000 clones, around 90% being singletons. Sequencing used PBMCs or T cells enriched from blood (not recorded which). These TCRs come from a woman younger than 30 who had recovered from COVID-19.

The rearrangement joins TRBV19 to TRBJ1-1, with 9 bases matching TRBD1. The germline gives CDR1 LNHDA, CDR2 SQIVND (reference sequence). This CDR3 comprises 15 residues. Trimming at V came to 8 bases and at J to 6 bases, leaving 13 bases not matched to a gene. CDR3 DNA: TGTGCCAGTTCGGACAACAGGGGGCCGCTCGCTGAAGCTTTCTTT. Protein product: CASSDNRGPLAEAFF.

The chain is built from TRBV4-1 and TRBJ1-5; D uncertain. This CDR3 is built from 14 residues. The ends were cut back, 4 bases at V and 3 bases at J, with 10 bases in the middle. CDR1 and CDR2 (germline): MGHRA, YSYEKL. This chain's CDR3 is CASSPGGYNQPQHF. CDR3 nucleotides: TGCGCCAGCAGCCCCGGCGGTTACAATCAGCCCCAGCATTTT.

The V gene is TRBV5-1, the J gene TRBJ1-1; 7 nucleotides line up with TRBD1. CDR3 length: 17 residues. With 0 bases clipped from V and 0 bases from J, the junction kept 8 bases outside the gene matches. Germline V gives CDR1 SGHRS, CDR2 YFSETQ. The CDR3 DNA follows: TGCGCCAGCAGCTTGGAGGGACAGCGGCTGATGAACACTGAAGCTTTCTTT. Translating gives CASSLEGQRLMNTEAFF. Variable domain in full (rest from reference TRBV5-1 and TRBJ1-1): KAGVTQTPRYLIKTRGQQVTLSCSPISGHRSVSWYQQTPGQGLQFLFEYFSETQRNKGNFPGRFSGRQFSNSRSEMNVSTLELGDSALYLCASSLEGQRLMNTEAFFGQGTRLTVV.

This chain links TRBV2 with TRBJ1-4, with TRBD1 identical over 10 bases. J was trimmed by 8 bases and V by 6 bases; bases with no gene match: 6. Germline lookup yields CDR1 SNHLY and CDR2 FYNNEI. There are 14 residues in the CDR3. The CDR3 DNA sequence: TGTGCCAGCAGCGCCGGGACAGGGGAGGAAAAACTGTTTTTT. This gives the protein CASSAGTGEEKLFF. The whole variable domain, filled in from reference TRBV2 and TRBJ1-4, reads EPEVTQTPSHQVTQMGQEVILRCVPISNHLYFYWYRQILGQKVEFLVSFYNNEISEKSEIFDDQFSVERPDGSNFTLKIRSTKLEDSAMYFCASSAGTGEEKLFFGSGTQLSVL.

The CDR3 region is CASSLGLRGYEQYF. CDR3 bases: TGTGCCAGCAGTTTGGGACTCCGGGGCTACGAGCAGTACTTC. The chain is built from TRBV27 and TRBJ2-7, with D tentatively TRBD2 (6 bases). Germline V CDR1 and CDR2: MNHEY, SMNVEV (reference sequence). The ends were cut back, 3 bases at V and 3 bases at J, with 12 bases in the middle. The CDR3 length is 14 residues.

The CDR3 loop reads CAPYRAGRSRSTDTQYF. In nucleotides, the CDR3 is TGTGCCCCTTATCGAGCAGGGCGGTCCCGTAGCACAGATACGCAGTATTTT. The gene calls are TRBV9 and TRBJ2-3; possibly TRBD1 for D (5 bases). Germline V gene sequence: CDR1 SGDLS, CDR2 YYNGEE. Trimming removed 10 bases at V and 0 bases at J, with 24 bases between. The CDR3 sequence is 17 residues long.

CDR3 loop: CASSQGQGASTEAFF. The CDR3 DNA follows: TGTGCCAGCAGCCAAGGACAGGGGGCTTCCACTGAAGCTTTCTTT. The chain carries TRBV5-4 and TRBJ1-1, with 11 nucleotides matching TRBD1. Germline CDR1 is SGHNT and CDR2 is YYREEE (reference sequence). The CDR3 sequence is 15 residues long. V was pared by 4 bases and J by 4 bases, with 6 bases of the junction left unmatched.

The rearrangement links TRBV2 to TRBJ2-3; D unresolved. In germline, CDR1 is SNHLY, CDR2 FYNNEI. V lost 4 bases and J lost 0, with 11 bases in between. The CDR3 sequence is 15 residues long. The CDR3 nucleotides are TGTGCCAGCAGTGCCCGTTCAGCGAGCACAGATACGCAGTATTTT. Translating gives CASSARSASTDTQYF. The full variable domain, completed using reference TRBV2 and TRBJ2-3, is EPEVTQTPSHQVTQMGQEVILRCVPISNHLYFYWYRQILGQKVEFLVSFYNNEISEKSEIFDDQFSVERPDGSNFTLKIRSTKLEDSAMYFCASSARSASTDTQYFGPGTRLTVL.

The chain combines TRBV6-5 with TRBJ1-2; D is possibly TRBD1 (5 bases). The CDR3 contains 15 residues. V gave up 4 bases and J gave up 0 bases, with 12 bases separating them. Germline V lookup: CDR1 MNHEY, CDR2 SVGAGI. As DNA, the CDR3 is TGTGCCAGCAGTTTCGAAGGGGTCGCTAACTATGGCTACACCTTC. Protein product: CASSFEGVANYGYTF.

The chain joins TRBV30 to TRBJ1-5, with a weak D call TRBD1 (6 bases). The length of the CDR3 is 16 residues. V was pared by 2 bases and J by 1 base, with 15 bases between. The V gene's germline CDR1 is GTSNPN and CDR2 SVGIG (reference sequence). The DNA of the CDR3 is TGTGCCTGGAGTAACAGGGCGGGTTGGAGCAATCAGCCCCAGCATTTT. Translating gives CAWSNRAGWSNQPQHF.

The chain employs TRBV7-2 and TRBJ1-2, with TRBD1 as a possible D gene (5 bases). Germline values: CDR1 SGHTA, CDR2 FQGNSA. The V gene lost 3 bases and the J gene lost 4 bases, with 12 bases spanning the gap. This CDR3 comprises 14 residues. CDR3 loop: CASSLIDSFYGYTF. The CDR3 bases are TGTGCCAGCAGCTTGATCGACAGCTTCTATGGCTACACCTTC.

The rearrangement joins TRBV13 to TRBJ1-2; D is perhaps TRBD1 (6 bases). CDR3 size: 13 residues. Deletions cut 2 bases from V and 3 bases from J, with 7 bases between. Germline V lookup: CDR1 PRHDT, CDR2 FYEKMQ (reference sequence). CDR3 region: CASSLPGDYGYTF. The CDR3 DNA reads TGTGCCAGCAGCTTACCAGGGGACTATGGCTACACCTTC.

The gene calls are TRBV6-4 and TRBJ1-1; no reliable D call. V was shortened by 7 bases and J by 1 base, with 16 bases between the two germline ends. The CDR3 totals 15 residues. Germline CDR1 reads MRHNA; CDR2 reads SNTAGT. The CDR3 nucleotides are TGTGCCAGCAAGGCGGAGGGAGGCGCGAACACTGAAGCTTTCTTT. This codes for CASKAEGGANTEAFF.

This clone was seen just once. The rearrangement uses TRBV18 and TRBJ1-2; a possible D gene is TRBD1 (5 bases). There are 13 residues in the CDR3. V was clipped by 5 bases and J by 0 bases, with 7 bases between them. Germline V lookup: CDR1 KGHSH, CDR2 LQKENI. CDR3 sequence reads: CASSKQANYGYTF. The CDR3, as DNA: TGTGCCAGCTCAAAACAGGCTAACTATGGCTACACCTTC.

In regard to this clone: This same CDR3 is encoded by further DNA sequences in the sample. The rearrangement uses TRBV5-1 and TRBJ1-1; D might be TRBD1 (6 bases). Between the trimmed V and J ends, which lost 2 bases and 8 bases, there was a span of 10 bases. Germline CDR1 SGHRS, CDR2 YFSETQ. CDR3 length: 12 amino acids. The CDR3 DNA sequence: TGCGCCAGCAGCTTACAGGGCGCGGAAGCTTTCTTT. Protein sequence: CASSLQGAEAFF. Together with reference TRBV5-1 and TRBJ1-1, the CDR3 gives the full variable domain: KAGVTQTPRYLIKTRGQQVTLSCSPISGHRSVSWYQQTPGQGLQFLFEYFSETQRNKGNFPGRFSGRQFSNSRSEMNVSTLELGDSALYLCASSLQGAEAFFGQGTRLTVV.

The chain carries TRBV12-3 or TRBV12-4 and TRBJ2-7, with a possible D match to TRBD1 (6 bases). Trimming shortened V by 8 bases and J by 3 bases, and 14 bases separated the two germline ends. CDR3 length: 13 amino acids. The CDR3 protein is CASRYGTHYEQYF. CDR3 bases: TGTGCCAGCCGATACGGGACACACTACGAGCAGTACTTC.

The V call is TRBV6-1, the J call TRBJ2-2; 10 nucleotides match TRBD1. Unmatched junction bases numbered 8, after V lost 4 bases and J lost 6 bases. Germline V gene lookup returns CDR1 MNHNS and CDR2 SASEGT. The CDR3 consists of 16 residues. The CDR3 DNA follows: TGTGCCAGCAGTGCCCGGGACAGGGGAGGCTCCGGGGAGCTGTTTTTT. It translates to CASSARDRGGSGELFF.

Worth noting for this clone: A junction end diverges from the germline sequence, so it may reflect a read error. The genes are TRBV7-7 and TRBJ1-3; 7 positions match TRBD1. The CDR3 has 16 amino acids. CDR1 is SSHAT and CDR2 is FNYEAQ in the germline V gene (reference sequence). CDR3 DNA sequence: TGTGCTAGCAGCTTAGTGAACAGGGGCTCTGGAAACACCATATATTTT. It codes for CASSLVNRGSGNTIYF.

The chain carries TRBV30 and TRBJ1-1; no clear D gene. Germline V gene lookup returns CDR1 GTSNPN and CDR2 SVGIG (reference sequence). V was shortened by 0 bases and J by 4 bases, with 12 bases between the two germline ends. This CDR3 contains 14 residues. The CDR3 nucleotides are TGTGCCTGGAGTGTACGCGGGGTGGGCACTGAAGCTTTCTTT. The encoded protein is CAWSVRGVGTEAFF.

This chain joins TRBV30 and TRBJ1-1; 8 bases are a match to TRBD1. CDR1 GTSNPN and CDR2 SVGIG come from the germline V gene (reference sequence). This CDR3 contains 11 residues. With 2 bases clipped from V and 11 bases from J, the junction kept 4 bases outside the gene matches. The CDR3 region is CAWSLDRVAFF. The CDR3 DNA reads TGTGCCTGGAGTCTGGACAGGGTGGCTTTCTTT.